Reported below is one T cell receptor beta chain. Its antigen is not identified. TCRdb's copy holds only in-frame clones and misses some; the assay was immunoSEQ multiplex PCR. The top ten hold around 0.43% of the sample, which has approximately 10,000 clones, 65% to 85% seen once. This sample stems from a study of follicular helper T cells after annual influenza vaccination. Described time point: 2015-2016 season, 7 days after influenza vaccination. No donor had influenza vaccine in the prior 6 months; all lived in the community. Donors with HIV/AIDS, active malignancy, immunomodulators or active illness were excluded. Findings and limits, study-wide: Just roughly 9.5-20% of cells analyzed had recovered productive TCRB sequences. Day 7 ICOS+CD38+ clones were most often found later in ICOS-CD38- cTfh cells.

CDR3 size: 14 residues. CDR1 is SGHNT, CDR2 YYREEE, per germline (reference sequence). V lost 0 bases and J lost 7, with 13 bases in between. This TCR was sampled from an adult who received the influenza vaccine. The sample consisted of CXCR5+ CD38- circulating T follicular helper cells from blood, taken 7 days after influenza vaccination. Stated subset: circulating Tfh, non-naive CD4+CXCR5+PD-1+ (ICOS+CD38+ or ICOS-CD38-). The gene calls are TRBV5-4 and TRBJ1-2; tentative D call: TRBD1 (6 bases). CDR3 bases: TGTGCCAGCAGCTTGGCGGCAGGGGTGCTTGGCTACACCTTC. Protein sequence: CASSLAAGVLGYTF.